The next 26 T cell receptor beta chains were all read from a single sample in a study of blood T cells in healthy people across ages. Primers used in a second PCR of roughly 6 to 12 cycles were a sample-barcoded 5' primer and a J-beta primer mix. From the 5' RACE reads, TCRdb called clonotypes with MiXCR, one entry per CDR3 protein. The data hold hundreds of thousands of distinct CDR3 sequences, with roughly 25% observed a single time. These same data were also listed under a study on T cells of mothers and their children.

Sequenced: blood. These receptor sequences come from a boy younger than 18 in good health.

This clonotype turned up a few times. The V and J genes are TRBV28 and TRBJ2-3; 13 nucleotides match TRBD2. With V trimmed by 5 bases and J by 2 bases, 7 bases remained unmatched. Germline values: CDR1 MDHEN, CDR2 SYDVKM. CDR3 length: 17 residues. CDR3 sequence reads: CASSHRLAGGPTDTQYF. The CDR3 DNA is TGTGCCAGCAGTCATCGACTAGCGGGAGGCCCCACAGATACGCAGTATTTT.

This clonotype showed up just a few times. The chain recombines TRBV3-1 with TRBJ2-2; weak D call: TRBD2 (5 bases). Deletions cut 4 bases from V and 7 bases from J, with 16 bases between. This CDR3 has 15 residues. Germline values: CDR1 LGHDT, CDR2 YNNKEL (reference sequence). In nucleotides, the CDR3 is TGTGCCAGCAGCCGACCCCAACTAGTCGGCGGGGAGCTGTTTTTT. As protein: CASSRPQLVGGELFF.

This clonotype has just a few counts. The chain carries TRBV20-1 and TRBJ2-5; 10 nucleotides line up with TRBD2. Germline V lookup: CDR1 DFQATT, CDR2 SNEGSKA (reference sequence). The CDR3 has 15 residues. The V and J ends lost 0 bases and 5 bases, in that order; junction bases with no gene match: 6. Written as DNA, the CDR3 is TGCAGTGCTAGAGATAGCGGGAGGCCGGGGGAGACCCAGTACTTC. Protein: CSARDSGRPGETQYF.

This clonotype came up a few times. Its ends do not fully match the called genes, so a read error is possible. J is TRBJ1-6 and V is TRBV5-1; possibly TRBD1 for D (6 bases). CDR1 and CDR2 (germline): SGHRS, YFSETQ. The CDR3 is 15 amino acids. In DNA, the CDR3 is TGCGCGAGCAGAGGCCTGGGGGACAACCGGTCACCCCTCCACTTT. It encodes CASRGLGDNRSPLHF.

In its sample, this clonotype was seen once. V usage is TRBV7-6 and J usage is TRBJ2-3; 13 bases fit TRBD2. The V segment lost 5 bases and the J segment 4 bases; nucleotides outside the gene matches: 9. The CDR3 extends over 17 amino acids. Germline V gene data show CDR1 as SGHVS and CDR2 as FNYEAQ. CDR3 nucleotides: TGTGCCAGCAGCGAGTGGACTAGCGGGAGAGGGTCAGATACGCAGTATTTT. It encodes CASSEWTSGRGSDTQYF.

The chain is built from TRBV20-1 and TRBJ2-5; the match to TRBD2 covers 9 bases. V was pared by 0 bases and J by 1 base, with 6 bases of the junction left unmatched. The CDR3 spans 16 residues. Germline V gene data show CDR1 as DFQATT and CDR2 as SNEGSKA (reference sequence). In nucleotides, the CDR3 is TGCAGTGCTAGAGATTTGGCTAGCGGGGCCCAAGAGACCCAGTACTTC. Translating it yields CSARDLASGAQETQYF.

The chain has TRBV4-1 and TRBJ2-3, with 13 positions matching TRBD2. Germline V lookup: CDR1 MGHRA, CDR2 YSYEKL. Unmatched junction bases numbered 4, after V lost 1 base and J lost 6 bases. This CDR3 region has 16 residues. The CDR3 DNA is TGCGCCAGCAGCCAAGGGACTAGCGGGAGAGGGGATACGCAGTATTTT. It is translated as CASSQGTSGRGDTQYF.

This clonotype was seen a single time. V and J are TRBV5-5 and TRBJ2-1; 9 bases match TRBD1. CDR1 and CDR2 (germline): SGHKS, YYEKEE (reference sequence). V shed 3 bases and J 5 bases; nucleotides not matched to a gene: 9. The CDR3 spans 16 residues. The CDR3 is CASSSGQGGLNNEQFF. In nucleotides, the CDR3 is TGTGCCAGCAGCTCGGGACAGGGCGGGTTGAACAATGAGCAGTTCTTC. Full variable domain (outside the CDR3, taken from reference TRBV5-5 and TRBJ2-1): DAGVTQSPTHLIKTRGQQVTLRCSPISGHKSVSWYQQVLGQGPQFIFQYYEKEERGRGNFPDRFSARQFPNYSSELNVNALLLGDSALYLCASSSGQGGLNNEQFFGPGTRLTVL.

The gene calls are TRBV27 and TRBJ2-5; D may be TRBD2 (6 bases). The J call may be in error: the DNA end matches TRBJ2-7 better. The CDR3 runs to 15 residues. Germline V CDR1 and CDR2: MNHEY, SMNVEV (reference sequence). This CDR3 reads CASSPAGLTIYEQYF. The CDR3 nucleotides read TGTGCCAGCAGTCCCGCGGGACTGACAATCTACGAGCAGTACTTC.

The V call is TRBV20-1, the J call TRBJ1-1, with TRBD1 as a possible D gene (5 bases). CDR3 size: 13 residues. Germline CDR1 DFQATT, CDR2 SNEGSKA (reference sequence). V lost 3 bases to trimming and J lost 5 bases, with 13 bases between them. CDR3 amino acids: CSASDQGSTEAFF. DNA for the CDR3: TGCAGTGCTAGTGACCAGGGAAGTACTGAAGCTTTCTTT.

CDR3 sequence: CASSQEGAGGYTF. The CDR3 nucleotides are TGCGCCAGCAGCCAAGAGGGGGCTGGGGGCTACACCTTC. The genes are TRBV4-3 and TRBJ1-2; the D gene is possibly TRBD1 (6 bases). V lost 0 bases and J 8 bases, leaving 10 bases between the germline ends. In germline, CDR1 is LGHNA, CDR2 YSLEER. The CDR3 is 13 amino acids.

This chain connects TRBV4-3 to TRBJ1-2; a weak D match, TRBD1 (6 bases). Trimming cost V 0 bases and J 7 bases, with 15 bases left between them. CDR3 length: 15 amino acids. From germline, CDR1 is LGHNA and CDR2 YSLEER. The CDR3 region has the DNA TGCGCCAGCAGCCAAGATGGGGGCGCCCCCCTTGGCTACACCTTC. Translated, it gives CASSQDGGAPLGYTF.

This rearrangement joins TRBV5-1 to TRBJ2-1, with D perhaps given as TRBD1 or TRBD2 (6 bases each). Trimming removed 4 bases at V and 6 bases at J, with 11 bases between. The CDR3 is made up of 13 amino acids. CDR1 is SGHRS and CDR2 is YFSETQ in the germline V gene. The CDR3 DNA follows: TGCGCCAGCAGCCAAAAGGGGGGCAATGAGCAGTTCTTC. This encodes CASSQKGGNEQFF.

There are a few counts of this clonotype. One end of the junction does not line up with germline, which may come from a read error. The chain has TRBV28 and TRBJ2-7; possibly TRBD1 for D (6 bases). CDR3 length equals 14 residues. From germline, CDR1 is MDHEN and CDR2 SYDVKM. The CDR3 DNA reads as TGTGCCAGCAGTTCGGTGCCTCAGACAGGCTTCCCCCTATTC. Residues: CASSSVPQTGFPLF.

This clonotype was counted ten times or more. DNA for the CDR3: TGTGCCAGCAGTGAATTTGGTGTCATGAACACTGAAGCTTTCTTT. Amino acid sequence: CASSEFGVMNTEAFF. This chain connects TRBV6-1 to TRBJ1-1; D remains unclear. V lost 2 bases and J 0 bases, leaving 10 bases between the germline ends. The CDR3 length is 15 residues. The V gene's germline CDR1 is MNHNS and CDR2 SASEGT.

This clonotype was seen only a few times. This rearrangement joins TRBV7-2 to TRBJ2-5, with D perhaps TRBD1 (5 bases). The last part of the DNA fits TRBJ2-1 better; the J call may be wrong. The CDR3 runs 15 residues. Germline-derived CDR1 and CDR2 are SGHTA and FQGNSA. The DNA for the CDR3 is TGTGCCAGCAGCTTAGTTCAGCAGGAAGGGGATGAGCAGTTCTTC. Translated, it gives CASSLVQQEGDEQFF.

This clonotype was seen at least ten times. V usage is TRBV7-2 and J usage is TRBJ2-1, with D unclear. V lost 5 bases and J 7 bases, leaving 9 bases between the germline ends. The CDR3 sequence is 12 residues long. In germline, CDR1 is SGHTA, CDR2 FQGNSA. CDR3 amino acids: CASSLPLNEQFF. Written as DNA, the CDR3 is TGTGCCAGCAGCCTCCCTTTGAATGAGCAGTTCTTC.

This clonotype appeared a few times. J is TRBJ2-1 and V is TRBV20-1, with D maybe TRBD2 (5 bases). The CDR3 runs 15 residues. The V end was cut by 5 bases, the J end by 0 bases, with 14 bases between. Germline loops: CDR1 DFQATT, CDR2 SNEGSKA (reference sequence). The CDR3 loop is CSASDFPSSYNEQFF. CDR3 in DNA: TGCAGTGCTTCGGACTTTCCGAGCTCCTACAATGAGCAGTTCTTC.

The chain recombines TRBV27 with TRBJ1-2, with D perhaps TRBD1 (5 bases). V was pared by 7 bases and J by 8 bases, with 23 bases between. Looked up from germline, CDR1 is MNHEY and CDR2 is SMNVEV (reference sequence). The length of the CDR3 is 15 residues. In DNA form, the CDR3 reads TGTGCCAGCACTAAAAACGGGGTGGGGGAAGGAGGCTACACCTTC. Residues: CASTKNGVGEGGYTF.

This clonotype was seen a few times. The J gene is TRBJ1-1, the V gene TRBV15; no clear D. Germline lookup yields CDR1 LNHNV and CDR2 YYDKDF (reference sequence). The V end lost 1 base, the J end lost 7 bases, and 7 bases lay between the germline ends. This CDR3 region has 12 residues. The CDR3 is CATSRAGSEAFF. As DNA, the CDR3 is TGTGCCACCAGCAGAGCGGGCAGTGAAGCTTTCTTT.

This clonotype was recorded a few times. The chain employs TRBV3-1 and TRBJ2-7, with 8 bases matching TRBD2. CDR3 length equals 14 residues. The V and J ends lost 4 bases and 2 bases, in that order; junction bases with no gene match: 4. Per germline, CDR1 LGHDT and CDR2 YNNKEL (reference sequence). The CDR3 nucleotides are TGTGCCAGCAGCCCACTAGCGGCCCCCTACGAGCAGTACTTC. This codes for CASSPLAAPYEQYF.

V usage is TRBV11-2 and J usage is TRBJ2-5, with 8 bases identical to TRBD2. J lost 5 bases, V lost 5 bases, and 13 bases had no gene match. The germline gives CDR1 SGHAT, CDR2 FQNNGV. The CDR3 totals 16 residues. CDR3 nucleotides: TGTGCCAGCAGCGTACCCCCGTGGACTAGCAGGGAGACCCAGTACTTC. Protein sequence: CASSVPPWTSRETQYF.

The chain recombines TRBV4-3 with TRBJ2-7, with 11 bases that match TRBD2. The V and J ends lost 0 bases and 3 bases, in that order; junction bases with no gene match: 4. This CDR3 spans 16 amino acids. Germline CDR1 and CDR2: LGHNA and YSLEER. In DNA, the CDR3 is TGCGCCAGCAGCCAAGACCCTAGCGGGGGGTTCTACGAGCAGTACTTC. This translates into CASSQDPSGGFYEQYF.

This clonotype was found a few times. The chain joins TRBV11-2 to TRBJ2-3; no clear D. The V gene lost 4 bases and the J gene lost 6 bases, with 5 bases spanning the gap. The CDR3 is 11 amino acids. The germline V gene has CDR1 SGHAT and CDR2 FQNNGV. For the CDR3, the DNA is TGTGCCAGCAGCTACCGGGATACGCAGTATTTT. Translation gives CASSYRDTQYF.

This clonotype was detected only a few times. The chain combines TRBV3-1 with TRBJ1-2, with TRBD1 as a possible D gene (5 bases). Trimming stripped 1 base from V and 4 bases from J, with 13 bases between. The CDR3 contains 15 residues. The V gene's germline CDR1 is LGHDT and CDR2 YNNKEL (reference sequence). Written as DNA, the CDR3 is TGTGCCAGCAGCCAAGTCTCCGGGGGGGGCTATGGCTACACCTTC. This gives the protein CASSQVSGGGYGYTF.

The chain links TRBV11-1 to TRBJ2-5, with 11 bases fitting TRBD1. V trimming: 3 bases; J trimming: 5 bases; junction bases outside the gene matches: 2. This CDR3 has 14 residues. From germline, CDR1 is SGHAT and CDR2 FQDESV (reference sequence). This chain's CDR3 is CASSFGTGGETQYF. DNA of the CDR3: TGTGCCAGCAGCTTCGGGACAGGGGGTGAGACCCAGTACTTC. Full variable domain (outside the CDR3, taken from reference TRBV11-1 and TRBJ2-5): EAEVAQSPRYKITEKSQAVAFWCDPISGHATLYWYRQILGQGPELLVQFQDESVVDDSQLPKDRFSAERLKGVDSTLKIQPAELGDSAMYLCASSFGTGGETQYFGPGTRLLVL.